The 18 T cell receptor beta chains given below trace back to one sample, sequenced in a study of OX40 agonist ivuxolimab in advanced cancers. This table comes from immunoSEQ multiplex PCR, and its TCRdb copy is limited to in-frame clones, with some not included. The sample records around 43,000 clones, 70% to 90% being singletons. This specimen was CD4+ or CD8+ T cells sorted from blood, taken in a trial of the OX40 agonist ivuxolimab. Receptor source: an adult with an advanced solid tumor such as melanoma, head and neck, liver or kidney cancer.

Notes on this clone: With a much larger clone just one base away, this may be a read error. The gene calls are TRBV7-2 and TRBJ2-7; D gene ambiguous. CDR3 length equals 11 residues. Trimming took off 5 bases at V and 0 bases at J, with 2 bases between the two ends. Germline V gene data show CDR1 as SGHTA and CDR2 as FQGNSA. The CDR3 DNA follows: TGTGCCAGCAGCACCTCCTACGAGCAGTACTTC. Amino acid sequence: CASSTSYEQYF.

The rearrangement links TRBV5-6 to TRBJ2-3; the D call may be TRBD1 or TRBD2 (5 bases each). Trimming took 0 bases from V and 4 from J, leaving 6 bases between them. In germline, CDR1 is SGHDT, CDR2 YYEEEE. The CDR3 has 13 residues. CDR3 region: CASSLAGPDTQYF. CDR3 bases: TGTGCCAGCAGCTTGGCGGGGCCAGATACGCAGTATTTT.

The V and J genes are TRBV7-6 and TRBJ1-3; no reliable D call. The CDR3 has 17 residues. Per germline, CDR1 SGHVS and CDR2 FNYEAQ. V lost 2 bases, J lost 0 bases, and 14 bases lay in between. The CDR3 loop reads CASSLNTLRLSGNTIYF. The DNA of the CDR3 is TGTGCCAGCAGCTTAAACACCCTAAGGCTCTCTGGAAACACCATATATTTT.

The chain carries TRBV27 and TRBJ2-7; D call uncertain. This CDR3 contains 14 residues. V was pared by 4 bases and J by 0 bases, with 10 bases between. Germline lookup yields CDR1 MNHEY and CDR2 SMNVEV (reference sequence). CDR3 DNA sequence: TGTGCCAGCAGTTGGGGTGGAGCCTCCTACGAGCAGTACTTC. It yields the protein CASSWGGASYEQYF.

The chain carries TRBV29-1 and TRBJ1-2, with TRBD1 matching over 8 bases. Germline assignment: CDR1 SQVTM and CDR2 ANQGSEA. J was trimmed by 8 bases and V by 0 bases; bases with no gene match: 11. The CDR3 spans 15 residues. In nucleotides, the CDR3 is TGCAGCGTTGAAGATCCTCGCCAGGGGGCAGACGGCTACACCTTC. It translates to CSVEDPRQGADGYTF.

The V call is TRBV19, the J call TRBJ2-2, with TRBD2 identical over 7 bases. The germline CDR1 and CDR2 sequences are LNHDA and SQIVND (reference sequence). The J segment lost 2 bases and the V segment lost 3 bases, leaving 12 bases of the junction unmatched. The CDR3 consists of 18 residues. CDR3 sequence (DNA): TGTGCCAGTAGTATCATGGGGCTAGGGAGGGACAACACCGGGGAGCTGTTTTTT. Amino acid sequence: CASSIMGLGRDNTGELFF.

The V gene is TRBV7-6, the J gene TRBJ2-2; 11 bases agree with TRBD2. The CDR3 runs to 19 residues. After removal of 2 bases from V and 2 bases from J, the junction contained 10 bases not matched to a gene. Germline V gene lookup returns CDR1 SGHVS and CDR2 FNYEAQ. The CDR3 loop is CASSLSTSGVIHNTGELFF. As DNA, the CDR3 is TGTGCCAGCAGCTTATCGACTAGCGGGGTGATTCATAACACCGGGGAGCTGTTTTTT. The full variable domain, completed using reference TRBV7-6 and TRBJ2-2, is GAGVSQSPRYKVTKRGQDVALRCDPISGHVSLYWYRQALGQGPEFLTYFNYEAQQDKSGLPNDRFSAERPEGSISTLTIQRTEQRDSAMYRCASSLSTSGVIHNTGELFFGEGSRLTVL.

The chain links TRBV13 to TRBJ2-3, with D uncertain. V lost 2 bases and J 6 bases, leaving 6 bases between the germline ends. Germline-derived CDR1 and CDR2 are PRHDT and FYEKMQ (reference sequence). The CDR3 contains 12 residues. CDR3 region: CASSLPGDTQYF. Written as DNA, the CDR3 is TGTGCCAGCAGCTTACCTGGGGATACGCAGTATTTT. The entire variable domain, with the rest obtained from reference TRBV13 and TRBJ2-3, is as follows: AAGVIQSPRHLIKEKRETATLKCYPIPRHDTVYWYQQGPGQDPQFLISFYEKMQSDKGSIPDRFSAQQFSDYHSELNMSSLELGDSALYFCASSLPGDTQYFGPGTRLTVL.

The J gene is TRBJ2-1, the V gene TRBV9; D is unclear. Germline V CDR1 and CDR2: SGDLS, YYNGEE. The CDR3 runs to 12 residues. Between the trimmed V and J ends, which lost 5 bases and 5 bases, there was a span of 8 bases. CDR3 sequence (DNA): TGTGCCAGCAGTCCCGGTGACAATGAGCAGTTCTTC. Residues: CASSPGDNEQFF.

CDR3: CASTISYNEQFF. CDR3 coding DNA: TGTGCCAGCACCATATCATACAATGAGCAGTTCTTC. This sequence joins TRBV7-9 and TRBJ2-1; D is undetermined. This CDR3 contains 12 residues. The germline V gene encodes CDR1 SEHNR and CDR2 FQNEAQ (reference sequence). V dropped 7 bases and J dropped 4 bases, with 8 bases sitting between them.

As regards this clone: Lacking the conserved final phenylalanine or tryptophan, this CDR3 likely reflects a read error. The DNA is left out, because the CDR3 cannot be placed on it with certainty; the CDR3 is given as TCRdb lists it. The V call is TRBV6-5, the J call TRBJ2-2; TRBD2, the table's D call, was not compared with the DNA. A total of 9 residues make up the CDR3, ends included. Germline loops: CDR1 MNHEY, CDR2 SVGAGI. CDR3 loop: CAILRAGAS.

The CDR3 nucleotides are TGTGCCAGCAGCGCTACTAGCGGGGGGGGAAAATCCCACAATGAGCAGTTCTTC. Translated, it gives CASSATSGGGKSHNEQFF. This chain joins TRBV9 and TRBJ2-1, with 13 bases fitting TRBD2. CDR1 and CDR2 from the germline V gene are SGDLS and YYNGEE. The CDR3 is 18 residues long. Germline trimming cut 3 bases from V and 5 bases from J; bases unmatched to any gene: 11.

V and J are TRBV27 and TRBJ1-2; D call uncertain. Trimming stripped 0 bases from V and 5 bases from J, with 16 bases between. The CDR3 is 16 residues long. Looked up from germline, CDR1 is MNHEY and CDR2 is SMNVEV (reference sequence). In DNA, the CDR3 is TGTGCCAGCAGTTTATCGCAGGCGCCGCCCCCTTATGGCTACACCTTC. It translates to CASSLSQAPPPYGYTF.

The gene calls are TRBV2 and TRBJ2-2; 8 positions agree with TRBD2. The germline V gene has CDR1 SNHLY and CDR2 FYNNEI. V was pared by 1 base and J by 2 bases, with 6 bases of the junction left unmatched. CDR3 size: 17 residues. The CDR3 DNA is TGTGCCAGCAGTGAAGGGCGAGCGGGAGTTAACACCGGGGAGCTGTTTTTT. The encoded protein is CASSEGRAGVNTGELFF.

The J gene is TRBJ1-1, the V gene TRBV15, with D unresolved. The CDR3 spans 14 residues. The V gene's germline CDR1 is LNHNV and CDR2 YYDKDF (reference sequence). Trimming pared 0 bases from V and 6 bases from J, leaving 11 bases between. The CDR3 is CATSRDRSGAEAFF. CDR3 nucleotide sequence: TGTGCCACCAGCAGAGATCGGTCCGGGGCTGAAGCTTTCTTT.

The genes are TRBV5-5 and TRBJ1-6; D might be TRBD1 (5 bases). This CDR3 region has 16 residues. With 3 bases removed from V and 10 bases from J, the gap between germline ends came to 20 bases. Germline-derived CDR1 and CDR2 are SGHKS and YYEKEE (reference sequence). This CDR3 reads CASSSPERDPGSPLHF. The DNA for the CDR3 is TGTGCCAGCAGCTCCCCGGAGCGGGACCCCGGGTCACCCCTCCACTTT.

This chain connects TRBV6-1 to TRBJ2-5; 7 bases map to TRBD2. Losses at the gene ends were 0 bases for V and 4 bases for J; bases not matched to a gene: 14. CDR1 and CDR2 from the germline V gene are MNHNS and SASEGT. The CDR3 has 18 amino acids. The DNA for the CDR3 is TGTGCCAGCAGTGAAGCGATTCGCAGGACTAGGGACGGAGAGACCCAGTACTTC. Translation gives CASSEAIRRTRDGETQYF.

V and J are TRBV19 and TRBJ1-5, with TRBD1 matching 8 bases. Trimming at V came to 6 bases and at J to 5 bases, leaving 6 bases not matched to a gene. Germline V gene lookup returns CDR1 LNHDA and CDR2 SQIVND (reference sequence). This CDR3 contains 14 residues. CDR3 in amino acids: CASRGGQAYQPQHF. The CDR3 DNA reads as TGTGCCAGTAGGGGGGGACAGGCGTATCAGCCCCAGCATTTT.